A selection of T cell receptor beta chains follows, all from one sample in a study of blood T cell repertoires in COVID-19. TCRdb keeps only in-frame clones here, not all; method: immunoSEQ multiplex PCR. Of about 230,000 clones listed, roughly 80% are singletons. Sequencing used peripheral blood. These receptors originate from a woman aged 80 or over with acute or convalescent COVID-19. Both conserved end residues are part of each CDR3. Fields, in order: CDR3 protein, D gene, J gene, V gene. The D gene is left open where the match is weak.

CSVERTASNEQYF . TRBJ2-7 TRBV29-1
CASSGRGGPDTQYF . TRBJ2-3 TRBV2
CASSPTGQGSYNEQFF TRBD1 TRBJ2-1 TRBV18
CASSPGNPSYNEQFF . TRBJ2-1 TRBV7-2
CASSYLQGVGETQYF TRBD1 TRBJ2-5 TRBV7-9
CASSFTGGGGNTIYF TRBD1 TRBJ1-3 TRBV5-5
CASSLWGPYNSPLHF . TRBJ1-6 TRBV28
CASRKNTGDPNYEQYF TRBD1 TRBJ2-7 TRBV7-8
CASSLASNTGELFF . TRBJ2-2 TRBV5-1
CSVSHGLYEQYF . TRBJ2-7 TRBV29-1
CAWSDPPGSGEQFF . TRBJ2-1 TRBV30